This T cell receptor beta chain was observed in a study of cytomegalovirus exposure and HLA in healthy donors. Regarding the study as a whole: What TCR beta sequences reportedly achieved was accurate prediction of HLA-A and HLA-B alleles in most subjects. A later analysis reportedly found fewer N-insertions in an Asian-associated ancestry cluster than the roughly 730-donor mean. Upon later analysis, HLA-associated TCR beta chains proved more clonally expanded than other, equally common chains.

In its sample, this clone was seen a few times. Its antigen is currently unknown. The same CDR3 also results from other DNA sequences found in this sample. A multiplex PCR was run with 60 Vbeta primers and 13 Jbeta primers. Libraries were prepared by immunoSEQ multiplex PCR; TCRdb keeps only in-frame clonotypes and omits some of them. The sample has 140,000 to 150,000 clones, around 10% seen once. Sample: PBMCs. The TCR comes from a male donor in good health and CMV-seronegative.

The CDR3 region is CASSRDRGYGYTF. CDR3 sequence (DNA): TGTGCCAGCAGCCGCGACAGGGGCTACGGCTACACCTTC. The chain combines TRBV28 with TRBJ1-2, with TRBD1 identical over 8 bases. Per germline, CDR1 MDHEN and CDR2 SYDVKM. The CDR3 sequence is 13 residues long. Trimming cost V 6 bases and J 8 bases; bases outside gene matches: 8.